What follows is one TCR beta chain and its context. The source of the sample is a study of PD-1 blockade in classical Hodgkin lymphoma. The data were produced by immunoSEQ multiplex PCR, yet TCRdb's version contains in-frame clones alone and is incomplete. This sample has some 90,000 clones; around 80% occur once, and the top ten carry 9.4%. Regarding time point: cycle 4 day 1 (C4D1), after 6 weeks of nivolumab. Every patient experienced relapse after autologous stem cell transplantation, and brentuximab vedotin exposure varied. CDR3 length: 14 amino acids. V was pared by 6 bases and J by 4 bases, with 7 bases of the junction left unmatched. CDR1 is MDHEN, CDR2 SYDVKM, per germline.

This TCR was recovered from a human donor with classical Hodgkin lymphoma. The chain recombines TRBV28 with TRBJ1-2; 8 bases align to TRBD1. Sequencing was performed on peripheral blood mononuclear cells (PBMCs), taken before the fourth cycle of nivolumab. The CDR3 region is CASRLPGGAYGYTF. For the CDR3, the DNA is TGTGCCAGCAGACTTCCAGGGGGCGCCTATGGCTACACCTTC.